This T cell receptor (beta chain) is from a study of blood T cells in healthy people across ages. Ten or more counts support this clonotype. Isolation recovered at least 7 million PBMCs from every sample. Through a sample-barcoded 5' primer and a J-beta primer mix, a second PCR was run for about 6 to 11 cycles. Each cDNA molecule was tagged by a template-switch adaptor that had 12 random nucleotides. Each sample yielded at least 3 million CDR3-containing paired-end reads. TCRdb redid the calling of the 5' RACE reads with MiXCR, one entry per CDR3 protein. The table has around 870,000 distinct CDR3 sequences, around 30% seen once. The sequence derives from an elderly woman in good health. Input material: blood.

CDR3 bases: TGTGCCAGCAGTTTGAGGACATTAGAAGAGACCCAGTACTTC. This codes for CASSLRTLEETQYF. The chain recombines TRBV12-3 or TRBV12-4 with TRBJ2-5; TRBD1 is a possible D gene (5 bases). This CDR3 is 14 amino acids long. Trimming shortened V by 3 bases and J by 3 bases, and 11 bases separated the two germline ends.